The source of this T cell receptor beta chain is a study of blood T cell repertoires in COVID-19. Background on the study: Samples of COVID-19 (acute and convalescent) were obtained from the United States, Italy and Spain. T cells, B-cell-depleted T cells, or PBMCs supplied cDNA or gDNA.

Study processing details: Nucleated cell counts were estimated from reference gene primer amplification. Sequencing was performed with immunoSEQ multiplex PCR; in TCRdb, only in-frame clones are kept and a portion is missing. V, J and clone size were drawn from that table, and D and trimming were deduced from the DNA. Of a few hundred thousand clones in the sample, 89% were seen once. The germline CDR1 and CDR2 sequences are SGHTA and FQGTGA. The CDR3 loop spans 13 amino acids. Trimming stripped 4 bases from V and 0 bases from J, with 5 bases between. Patients at the Seattle site were enrolled during active infection and followed longitudinally.

The chain links TRBV7-3 to TRBJ2-3; D is uncertain. The specimen was peripheral blood. The sequence was obtained from a woman in her thirties with COVID-19, enrolled during active disease. Here the CDR3 DNA reads TGTGCCAGCAGCTCGACTAGCACAGATACGCAGTATTTT. Residues: CASSSTSTDTQYF.